Below, 27 T cell receptor beta chains from the same sample are listed, as sequenced in a study of CXCR3-negative and CXCR3-positive naive CD8 T cells. Whole-study findings and limits: Comparison of naive cells showed more hydrophobic TRB CDR3s in CXCR3-positive than in CXCR3-negative naive cells.

These receptors' antigens are unknown. The authors made the TRB cDNA libraries by 5' RACE using UMI labels. TCRdb reprocessed the 5' RACE reads, with one entry per CDR3 protein and no DNA. In all, the sample yields 100,000 to 150,000 distinct CDR3 sequences. Input material: naive CXCR3+ CD8+ T cells from blood. This sample's subset: CD45RO-CCR7+CD27+CD95- naive CD8+ T cells expressing CXCR3 (TNR3+). Source of these receptors: a human donor in good health. Some clones in this sample may be carry-over from other donors' samples.

This chain joins TRBV5-1 and TRBJ1-1. This CDR3 comprises 14 residues. The germline V gene encodes CDR1 SGHRS and CDR2 YFSETQ. The CDR3 is CASSPLNMNTEAFF.

This chain uses TRBV29-1 with TRBJ1-4; TCRdb's D call, TRBD1, is unchecked because there is no DNA. Looked up from germline, CDR1 is SQVTM and CDR2 is ANQGSEA. This CDR3 is 14 amino acids long. CDR3 sequence reads: CSVEERDGELKLFF.

The genes are TRBV20-1 and TRBJ2-1. The CDR3 extends over 12 amino acids. CDR1 and CDR2 from the germline V gene are DFQATT and SNEGSKA (reference sequence). CDR3 residues: CSARDSQIEQFF.

The chain uses TRBV29-1 and TRBJ2-1; the D call of TRBD2 rests on TCRdb alone, since no DNA is present to check it. The V gene's germline CDR1 is SQVTM and CDR2 ANQGSEA. The CDR3 length is 12 residues. Here the CDR3 reads CSVVFLGDEQFF.

The CDR3 loop reads CASRTGTSDGELFF. The V gene is TRBV7-3, the J gene TRBJ2-2; TCRdb reports TRBD2, a call that lacks DNA to check it against. The germline gives CDR1 SGHTA, CDR2 FQGTGA. There are 14 residues in the CDR3.

The chain joins TRBV20-1 to TRBJ2-7. The germline V gene encodes CDR1 DFQATT and CDR2 SNEGSKA (reference sequence). CDR3 size: 13 residues. The CDR3 here is CSARRGAYYEQYF.

This chain connects TRBV19 to TRBJ2-7; TCRdb's assignment of TRBD1 cannot be checked, as there is no DNA. CDR1 and CDR2 (germline): LNHDA, SQIVND (reference sequence). The CDR3 consists of 13 residues. The CDR3 is CATGQGSFHEQYF.

J is TRBJ2-7 and V is TRBV7-2. The CDR3 is made up of 15 amino acids. Germline V CDR1 and CDR2: SGHTA, FQGNSA. This CDR3 is CASSSDGFPSYEQYF. Using reference TRBV7-2 and TRBJ2-7 for the parts outside the CDR3, the full variable domain is GAGVSQSPSNKVTEKGKDVELRCDPISGHTALYWYRQSLGQGLEFLIYFQGNSAPDKSGLPSDRFSAERTGGSVSTLTIQRTQQEDSAVYLCASSSDGFPSYEQYFGPGTRLTVT.

This rearrangement joins TRBV5-1 to TRBJ2-1; as DNA is missing, the TRBD1 call by TCRdb cannot be tested. The CDR3 runs 13 residues. Germline lookup yields CDR1 SGHRS and CDR2 YFSETQ. CDR3 loop: CASSLGPTNEQFF.

This sequence joins TRBV11-3 and TRBJ2-7; TCRdb proposes TRBD1, but this gene call is untestable without DNA. The germline CDR1 and CDR2 sequences are SGHNT and YENEEA. This CDR3 has 15 amino acids. The CDR3 reads CASSHRDRGDYEQYF.

The chain employs TRBV29-1 and TRBJ1-1; TCRdb's D call of TRBD1 is untestable without DNA. This CDR3 has 13 amino acids. The V gene's germline CDR1 is SQVTM and CDR2 ANQGSEA. The CDR3 sequence: CSVRGATLPEAFF.

V usage is TRBV19 and J usage is TRBJ2-7; TCRdb returns TRBD1, unconfirmable since there is no DNA. The CDR3 loop spans 13 amino acids. CDR1 and CDR2 (germline): LNHDA, SQIVND (reference sequence). CDR3 residues: CASSPRRVDEQYF.

This chain joins TRBV7-9 and TRBJ2-2; with no DNA, the TCRdb D assignment of TRBD1 cannot be verified. The germline V gene encodes CDR1 SEHNR and CDR2 FQNEAQ (reference sequence). This CDR3 is built from 16 residues. CDR3 protein: CASSVSGQGYAGELFF.

The chain's CDR3 is CASSQDGRGDNEQFF. The chain employs TRBV4-3 and TRBJ2-1; as DNA is missing, the TRBD1 call by TCRdb cannot be tested. The CDR3 covers 15 residues. Germline lookup yields CDR1 LGHNA and CDR2 YSLEER.

The chain couples TRBV11-3 to TRBJ2-3. The CDR3 is 13 residues long. Germline V CDR1 and CDR2: SGHNT, YENEEA. CDR3 sequence: CATEDGTTDTQYF.

The V and J genes are TRBV6-6 and TRBJ2-7; lacking DNA, the TRBD1 call made by TCRdb goes unchecked. CDR1 and CDR2 (germline): MNHNY, SVGAGI (reference sequence). The CDR3 is 14 residues long. The CDR3 here is CATKETGNPYEQYF.

This chain connects TRBV7-9 to TRBJ2-7; TCRdb calls TRBD1, which cannot be checked without DNA. CDR3 length: 16 residues. CDR1 and CDR2 (germline): SEHNR, FQNEAQ (reference sequence). CDR3 sequence reads: CASSSDGTGRESEQYF.

The V call is TRBV7-9, the J call TRBJ2-1; TCRdb outputs TRBD1, but without DNA this stays unchecked. The germline CDR1 and CDR2 sequences are SEHNR and FQNEAQ (reference sequence). The CDR3 is made up of 15 amino acids. CDR3 protein: CASSLAGGGHNEQFF.

The rearrangement links TRBV25-1 to TRBJ2-7; TCRdb calls TRBD1, which cannot be checked without DNA. This CDR3 has 13 residues. CDR1 MGHDK and CDR2 SYGVNS come from the germline V gene. CDR3 protein: CASSGQGGYEQYF.

CDR3 in amino acids: CASSSPWSADTQYF. V gene TRBV12-3 or TRBV12-4 combines with J gene TRBJ2-3. The CDR3 extends over 14 amino acids.

V usage is TRBV2 and J usage is TRBJ2-7; the D call from TCRdb, TRBD1, cannot be confirmed without DNA. Germline CDR1 and CDR2: SNHLY and FYNNEI. This CDR3 has 13 amino acids. The CDR3 loop is CASSEGVSYEQYF.

V is TRBV29-1 and J is TRBJ2-5; checking the TCRdb D call of TRBD1 is not possible without DNA. From germline, CDR1 is SQVTM and CDR2 ANQGSEA. The CDR3 contains 11 residues. The CDR3 spells CSAGGHETQYF.

The V and J genes are TRBV7-9 and TRBJ1-6. The germline V gene has CDR1 SEHNR and CDR2 FQNEAQ (reference sequence). The CDR3 runs 11 residues. This CDR3 reads CASSLNSPLHF.

The rearrangement uses TRBV19 and TRBJ1-5; as DNA is missing, the TRBD1 call by TCRdb cannot be tested. Looked up from germline, CDR1 is LNHDA and CDR2 is SQIVND (reference sequence). The CDR3 contains 16 residues. CDR3 amino acids: CASSTPRTDLGEPQHF.

The chain joins TRBV5-1 to TRBJ2-7; TCRdb reports TRBD2, a call that lacks DNA to check it against. Germline assignment: CDR1 SGHRS and CDR2 YFSETQ. CDR3 length: 14 amino acids. The CDR3 protein is CASTYRDSPYEQYF.

The chain links TRBV20-1 to TRBJ2-1. In germline, CDR1 is DFQATT, CDR2 SNEGSKA (reference sequence). The length of the CDR3 is 14 residues. CDR3 protein: CSARVYGAYNEQFF.

V is TRBV28 and J is TRBJ1-1; the TCRdb D gene call, TRBD1, has no DNA to confirm it. The CDR3 is 17 residues long. CDR1 is MDHEN and CDR2 is SYDVKM in the germline V gene. This CDR3 is CASSFRDRGPLNTEAFF.